Listed below are T cell receptor beta chains from one sample, sequenced in a study of OX40 agonist ivuxolimab in advanced cancers. Produced via immunoSEQ multiplex PCR; TCRdb's table is partial and in-frame only. Of about 90,000 clones in the sample, approximately 89% are singletons; the top ten hold roughly 0.22%. This material consisted of CD4+ or CD8+ T cells sorted from blood, taken in a trial of the OX40 agonist ivuxolimab. These TCRs come from an adult with an advanced solid tumor such as melanoma, head and neck, liver or kidney cancer. Each CDR3 is given with its conserved first and last residue. D genes are given only for firm matches. Part of the rows lack a size; the others show once, few, many or a class for expanded clones.

J gene,V gene,clone size,D gene,CDR3 protein,CDR3 DNA
TRBJ2-1,TRBV15,.,.,CATSSPSFGYNEQFF,TGTGCCACCAGCAGCCCCTCCTTTGGTTACAATGAGCAGTTCTTC
TRBJ1-2,TRBV10-3,few,.,CAITGGAVVGGYTF,TGTGCCATCACGGGAGGGGCGGTGGTCGGTGGCTACACCTTC
TRBJ1-4,TRBV6-1,.,.,CASSESSGRAGEKLFF,TGTGCCAGCAGTGAATCCTCCGGCAGGGCTGGAGAAAAACTGTTTTTT
TRBJ1-3,TRBV6-5,.,.,CASSRIRRDTIYF,TGTGCCAGCAGCCGGATCAGGAGGGACACCATATATTTT
TRBJ1-6,TRBV28,.,TRBD1,CASTLWGTENSPLHF,TGTGCCAGCACCTTATGGGGGACAGAAAATTCACCCCTCCACTTT
TRBJ2-3,TRBV5-4,few,TRBD2,CASSPRTSGGAGRSDTQYF,TGTGCCAGCAGCCCTCGTACTAGCGGGGGGGCCGGTAGATCAGATACGCAGTATTTT
TRBJ2-1,TRBV7-3,once,TRBD1,CASSLIGQDYSSYNEQFF,TGTGCCAGCAGCTTAATCGGACAGGATTATAGCTCCTACAATGAGCAGTTCTTC
TRBJ2-7,TRBV6-6,.,TRBD2,CASSSSAGYVQYF,TGTGCCAGCAGTTCGTCAGCGGGATACGTGCAGTACTTC
TRBJ2-1,TRBV15,.,TRBD1,CATSSGQGKENEQFF,TGTGCCACCAGCAGCGGACAGGGAAAGGAGAATGAGCAGTTCTTC
TRBJ2-1,TRBV18,.,.,CASSPLRAISYNEQFF,TGTGCCAGCTCACCGCTAAGGGCGATTAGCTACAATGAGCAGTTCTTC
TRBJ2-7,TRBV15,.,TRBD1,CATSRREPGGESYEQYF,TGTGCCACCAGCAGAAGAGAGCCAGGGGGCGAGTCCTACGAGCAGTACTTC
TRBJ2-1,TRBV4-3,.,TRBD2,CASSQEPSGYNEQFF,TGCGCCAGCAGCCAAGAACCTAGCGGTTACAATGAGCAGTTCTTC
TRBJ1-1,TRBV6-1,.,.,CASSLTGGTTEAFF,TGTGCCAGCAGCCTCACCGGGGGAACCACTGAAGCTTTCTTT
TRBJ1-2,TRBV9,.,.,CASSVSYTGNYGYTF,TGTGCCAGCAGCGTAAGTTATACGGGAAACTATGGCTACACCTTC
TRBJ1-5,TRBV6-1,.,.,CASRAPGQPQHF,TGTGCCAGCAGGGCTCCGGGTCAGCCCCAGCATTTT
TRBJ2-1,TRBV7-6,.,.,CASSEGSGSSYNEQFF,TGTGCCAGCAGCGAGGGCTCCGGGAGCTCCTACAATGAGCAGTTCTTC
TRBJ2-1,TRBV6-1,.,.,CASSGPPWGNYNEQFF,TGTGCCAGCAGTGGCCCCCCGTGGGGTAACTACAATGAGCAGTTCTTC
TRBJ2-6,TRBV18,.,TRBD1,CASSPQGASGANVLTF,TGTGCCAGCTCACCCCAGGGGGCTTCCGGGGCCAACGTCCTGACTTTC
TRBJ2-1,TRBV11-2,.,TRBD2,CASSGGLAGDRSSYNEQFF,TGTGCCAGCAGCGGCGGGCTAGCGGGAGACCGTAGCTCCTACAATGAGCAGTTCTTC
TRBJ2-5,TRBV5-8,.,TRBD2,CASSPAGGTWKTQYF,TGTGCCAGCAGCCCAGCGGGAGGGACGTGGAAGACCCAGTACTTC
TRBJ2-5,TRBV2,once,TRBD1,CASRATGEETQYF,TGTGCCAGCAGGGCCACAGGGGAAGAGACCCAGTACTTC
TRBJ2-1,TRBV11-2,.,.,CASSFYSYNEQFF,TGTGCCAGCAGCTTCTACTCCTACAATGAGCAGTTCTTC
TRBJ2-3,TRBV5-6,few,.,CASSLDGTSQYF,TGTGCCAGCAGCTTGGATGGCACATCGCAGTATTTT
TRBJ1-5,TRBV5-1,once,.,CASSLTGWGNQPQHF,TGCGCCAGCAGCTTGACAGGGTGGGGCAATCAGCCCCAGCATTTT
TRBJ1-2,TRBV28,.,.,CASRYRVAGTMGDTF,TGTGCCAGCAGGTACAGGGTGGCGGGGACTATGGGGGACACCTTC
TRBJ2-1,TRBV5-8,once,.,CASSDYRSSYNEQFF,TGTGCCAGCAGCGATTACCGAAGCTCCTACAATGAGCAGTTCTTC
TRBJ2-5,TRBV15,few,TRBD2,CATSRDGGGGETQYF,TGTGCCACCAGCAGAGATGGAGGCGGGGGGGAGACCCAGTACTTC
TRBJ2-7,TRBV10-3,.,.,CAISGEYEQYF,TGTGCCATCAGTGGGGAGTACGAGCAGTACTTC